This paragraph covers one T cell receptor beta chain sequence. Libraries were prepared by immunoSEQ multiplex PCR; TCRdb keeps only in-frame clonotypes and omits some of them. Of 90,000 or so clones in the sample, approximately 89% were seen once. These data come from a study of T cell changes during pregnancy in multiple sclerosis. Trimming took off 3 bases at V and 4 bases at J, with 9 bases between the two ends. This CDR3 is 14 amino acids long. Looked up from germline, CDR1 is LNHDA and CDR2 is SQIVND (reference sequence). The sample consisted of peripheral blood, taken before pregnancy. V usage is TRBV19 and J usage is TRBJ2-2; D gene ambiguous. The TCR comes from a female donor with multiple sclerosis, enrolled in a pregnancy study. This CDR3 reads CASSIKAITGELFF. The DNA of the CDR3 is TGTGCCAGTAGTATCAAAGCGATCACCGGGGAGCTGTTTTTT.